The rows below give T cell receptor beta chains drawn from one sample of a study of cytomegalovirus exposure and HLA in healthy donors. Using immunoSEQ multiplex PCR, the repertoire was profiled, and TCRdb retains in-frame clones only, with some absent. This sample's table reports 45,000 to 55,000 clones. Sequences were obtained from PBMCs. Every receptor here comes from a male donor in good health and CMV-seropositive. The CDR3 runs from the conserved cysteine through the conserved F or W. The D gene is left open where the match is weak. Not every row has a clone size; where given, it reads once, few, many or a size class.

j_call d_call clone_size v_call cdr3_nt cdr3_aa
TRBJ1-1 - - TRBV9 TGTGCCAGCAGCGAGGGAGGGAGCGGAGAAGTCGGAACTGAAGCTTTCTTT CASSEGGSGEVGTEAFF
TRBJ2-6 - - TRBV7-9 TGTGCCAGCAGCTCCCGGGACATTGACGTCCTGACTTTC CASSSRDIDVLTF
TRBJ1-5 TRBD1 - TRBV4-1 TGCGCCAGCACACAGGGGGCTGGTCAGCCCCAGCATTTT CASTQGAGQPQHF
TRBJ1-5 TRBD1 - TRBV7-9 TGTGCCAGCAGCTACGGACAGGGAGGCAATCAGCCCCAGCATTTT CASSYGQGGNQPQHF
TRBJ2-2 - medium-sized TRBV5-1 TGCGCCAGCAGCTTGGCACCCGGTCACACCGGGGAGCTGTTTTTT CASSLAPGHTGELFF
TRBJ1-2 - - TRBV21-1 TGTGCCAGAAACCTGCCCGGGTCCCCGAGGAGGGGCTACACCTTC CARNLPGSPRRGYTF
TRBJ2-7 - - TRBV4-3 TGCGCCAGCAGCCTCGGCTGGTGGGGGGGCTTCTACGAGCAGTACTTC CASSLGWWGGFYEQYF
TRBJ1-2 TRBD1 - TRBV5-1 TGCGCCAGCAGCTTGGTCCTCGGGGACAGTGGCTACACCTTC CASSLVLGDSGYTF
TRBJ1-5 TRBD1 - TRBV16 TGTGCCAGCAGTCGAGACAGGGGAAGCAATCAGCCCCAGCATTTT CASSRDRGSNQPQHF
TRBJ2-7 - - TRBV28 TGTGCCAGCAGAGAGGGCTACGAGCAGTACTTC CASREGYEQYF
TRBJ2-3 TRBD2 - TRBV25-1 TGTGCCAGCAGCGGGAGGGAGATTAGCACAGATACGCAGTATTTT CASSGREISTDTQYF
TRBJ2-6 TRBD1 - TRBV5-1 TGCGCCAGCAGCTACCGGGACAGGGCGGTGTCTGGGGCCAACGTCCTGACTTTC CASSYRDRAVSGANVLTF
TRBJ1-1 - - TRBV18 TGTGCCAGCTCACCACGGCAGAACACTGAAGCTTTCTTT CASSPRQNTEAFF
TRBJ2-7 - - TRBV13 TGTGCCAGCAGTGCGGGTAGGAGCTCCTACGAGCAGTACTTC CASSAGRSSYEQYF
TRBJ1-2 TRBD1 - TRBV10-3 TGTGCCATCAGAGAGCCCCAGACAGGGGACGGCTACACCTTC CAIREPQTGDGYTF
TRBJ2-5 - - TRBV7-6 TGTGCCAGCAGCTATCTGGAGACCCAGTACTTC CASSYLETQYF
TRBJ2-4 TRBD1 - TRBV6-6 TGTGCCAGCAGCCGCGCTGACAGGGCCCAAAACATTCAGTACTTC CASSRADRAQNIQYF
TRBJ2-1 TRBD2 - TRBV19 TGTGCCAGTAGTATGGGCGGGGGCTCCTACAATGAGCAGTTCTTC CASSMGGGSYNEQFF
TRBJ2-3 - - TRBV9 TGTGCCAGCAGCGTGAGGACAATGAGGACAGATACGCAGTATTTT CASSVRTMRTDTQYF
TRBJ2-7 TRBD2 - TRBV11-2 TGTGCCAGCAGGGCTAGCGGGGGCCGCTACGAGCAGTACTTC CASRASGGRYEQYF
TRBJ2-7 TRBD1 - TRBV7-7 TGTGCCAGCAGCCTCACCGCAGGGGGCTCAGACGAGCAGTACTTC CASSLTAGGSDEQYF